The 2 T cell receptor beta chains below all came from one sample that was sequenced in a study of beta chain features in type 1 diabetes. Sequencing targeted expressed TCRB transcripts, as all isolated RNA had been reverse transcribed. Sequenced by immunoSEQ multiplex PCR; TCRdb stores in-frame clones only, minus some. Found here are a few hundred thousand clones, roughly 13% of them singletons; the top ten hold roughly 0.015%. Study-wide results and caveats: TCRB CDR3s were moderately but significantly shorter in Type 1 diabetes patients in all four CD4+ subsets.

Their antigen targets remain unknown. The sample comprised naive CD4+ T cells from blood. These TCRs come from a woman younger than 35 with type 1 diabetes.

This clone has only a few counts. Here the CDR3 DNA reads TGTGCCAGCAGTTTAGCAGGTATCACCTACGAGCAGTACTTC. This sequence encodes CASSLAGITYEQYF. The chain carries TRBV28 and TRBJ2-7; no definite D call. Deletions cut 2 bases from V and 2 bases from J, with 10 bases between. Per the germline V gene, CDR1 is MDHEN and CDR2 is SYDVKM. The CDR3 length is 14 residues.

This rearrangement joins TRBV5-4 to TRBJ2-5; possible D gene TRBD2, 5 bases. Trimming shortened V by 4 bases and J by 5 bases, and 18 bases separated the two germline ends. Germline-derived CDR1 and CDR2 are SGHNT and YYREEE (reference sequence). This CDR3 contains 15 residues. The CDR3 region is CASSPRTLGGETQYF. The CDR3 region has the DNA TGTGCCAGCAGCCCCCGGACCCTCGGCGGGGAGACCCAGTACTTC.